This T cell receptor beta chain was sequenced for a study of shared clonotypes between healthy human individuals (dated by TCRdb to 2020 to 2021). Study-level background: The cohort included a few men and a couple of women between 18 and 49 years of age. Leukapheresis yielded between about 0.94 and 8.9 billion PBMCs per donor. For each donor, three plates each were used for CD4 naive and CD4 memory, two plates were used for CD8 naive, and one plate was used for CD8 memory. Blood TCR repertoires of several healthy adults were deeply sequenced to estimate repertoire size and the extent of clonotype sharing between individuals. Different laboratories and diverse techniques were used to prepare libraries and sequence TCR repertoires, to increase sequencing depth and limit assay-specific biases.

Using the deep immunoSEQ assay, multiplex PCR amplified TCR CDR3 regions from genomic DNA. Extracted genomic DNA from each cell subset was spread evenly across all wells of several immunoSEQ 96-well plates, with each plate serving as a replicate. Each replicate PCR for sorted subsets received roughly 0.2 ug genomic DNA, equal to roughly 30,000 T cell genomes. The purified libraries were quantified using a Qubit 3.0 fluorometer, sized with a Bioanalyzer 2100, and then quantified again using the KAPA Library Quantification kit. Each immunoSEQ 96-well plate was sequenced on its own single-read 150-cycle Illumina NextSeq 550 flow cell. The original methods were these. Because the immunoSEQ output held only junctional sequences and lacked quality scores, the filtering could not match the filtering applied to full-length reads. Sequences were annotated with PyIR, a Python wrapper for IgBLAST v1.9, using IMGT germline references to assign V/J genes and CDR3. Reads were removed for weak V/J assignments (E-value above 1e-6), missing CDR3, stop codons, out-of-frame junctions, or ambiguous translated residues. V3J clonotypes were defined as sequences sharing the same inferred V gene, J gene, and CDR3 amino acid sequence. To compute the percentage overlap between repertoires, the number of shared unique clonotypes was divided by the size of the smaller repertoire. Three approaches were used to assess repertoire richness: RTK rarefaction, the Chao1 estimator, and Recon v2.1 estimates of unobserved clonotypes. For all TCRbeta clonotypes obtained by the gDNA method from four donors, generation probabilities were computed with OLGA. TCRdb took over this immuneACCESS table, retaining in-frame rearrangements with V and J assigned. Such tables are incomplete; in checked studies, under half of the missing clones stem from an unresolved V gene, and the remainder is unexplained. V and J calls and clone size are those listed in that table; D and trimming were worked out from the DNA. This sample comprises about 1 million clones, 65% to 75% of them detected only once. Jointly, the top ten make up approximately 1.5% of the sample.

Study-level results and caveats: Compared with non-shared clonotypes, clonotypes shared by all four sorted-subset donors had higher generation probabilities. Even with the large sequencing depth, rarefaction of the sorted-subset datasets indicated that sequencing was incomplete. Approximately 5% of naive CD4, 3.5% of naive CD8, 2% to 2.5% of memory CD4, and around 0.42% of memory CD8 clonotypes were shared across several donors. The genetic and exposure-history diversity represented was limited by the small number of donors. Pairwise subsampling indicated that sequencing depth was expected to affect the degree of clonotype sharing among donors. Only blood was sampled, and tissue TCR repertoires likely differ from those in blood. Larger estimated clonotype richness was generally found for naive subsets than for memory subsets.

Taken from the germline V gene, the CDR1 and CDR2 loops are SGHRS and YFSETQ. The cysteine opens and the phenylalanine closes a CDR3 of 16 amino acids. Only CDR3 DNA is held: 48 bases, read in frame from base 1. V trim: 2 bases; J trim: 0 bases; unmatched bases: 5. Worth noting for this clone: Its target antigen remains unknown. Within one base of it there is no much larger clone, and no base qualities were kept.

Donors were healthy HIV-negative adults with no recently reported acute infections or vaccinations. All donors were Caucasian adults living in Nashville, Tennessee, USA. CD4+ T cells were enriched by magnetic negative selection, after which naive cells were positively selected on CD45RA and the negative fraction was taken as the memory subset. After blood collection by leukapheresis, PBMCs were isolated using Ficoll-Histopaque density gradient centrifugation and then cryopreserved in the vapor phase of liquid nitrogen. Purity and quantity of every magnetically sorted T cell population were checked by analytical flow cytometry. Genomic DNA was isolated from each sorted fraction and quantified by UV absorbance on a Nanodrop 2000c.

This sequence originates from a young man in good health. Sequencing was done on a sample of memory CD4+ T cells sorted from blood. According to the study, the label for this sample's cell subset or site signals: CD45RA-negative fraction. The chain couples TRBV5-1 to TRBJ2-1, and 7 junctional nucleotides match TRBD1. The CDR3 protein sequence reads: CASSLTGQNSYNEQFF. The bases are TGCGCCAGCAGCTTAACGGGACAGAACTCCTACAATGAGCAGTTCTTC.